The 30 T cell receptor beta chains listed next were all sequenced from one sample in a study of shared clonotypes between healthy human individuals. The data were produced by immunoSEQ multiplex PCR, yet TCRdb's version contains in-frame clones alone and is incomplete. The repertoire holds some 500,000 clones, approximately 95% seen once, with around 0.066% in the top ten. The sequenced sample consisted of naive CD4+ T cells sorted from blood. Subset given: CD45RA+ positively selected. These receptors originate from a woman younger than 45 in good health.

The chain employs TRBV28 and TRBJ1-2, with TRBD1 matching over 9 bases. The CDR3 contains 15 residues. V dropped 6 bases and J dropped 2; count of bases not matched to a gene: 7. Germline V gene data show CDR1 as MDHEN and CDR2 as SYDVKM. This chain's CDR3 is CASRRPGTGNYGYTF. The CDR3 nucleotides are TGTGCCAGCAGGCGTCCCGGGACAGGGAACTATGGCTACACCTTC.

The chain employs TRBV19 and TRBJ1-5; D call uncertain. V shed 3 bases and J shed 3 bases, with 15 bases lying between them. The CDR3 is 16 amino acids. Per germline, CDR1 LNHDA and CDR2 SQIVND (reference sequence). CDR3 in DNA: TGTGCCAGTAGTATCACCCCTGGGAGCCTCAATCAGCCCCAGCATTTT. Protein product: CASSITPGSLNQPQHF.

Regarding this clone: The junction does not match germline at one end; this may be a read error. The V and J genes are TRBV28 and TRBJ1-1; unclear D gene. This CDR3 is built from 12 residues. The germline V gene has CDR1 MDHEN and CDR2 SYDVKM. As DNA, the CDR3 is TGTGCCAGCAGTTCCGAGAGCGGGGTAGCGGCCTTT. This sequence encodes CASSSESGVAAF.

The genes are TRBV27 and TRBJ2-7; D is unclear. V lost 4 bases and J lost 5, with 15 bases in between. The CDR3 runs 14 residues. Germline lookup yields CDR1 MNHEY and CDR2 SMNVEV (reference sequence). The CDR3: CASSSAPFMHEQYF. CDR3 nucleotides: TGTGCCAGCAGTTCGGCCCCGTTTATGCACGAGCAGTACTTC.

This clone was found a few times. The junction differs from germline at one of its ends, possibly a read error. This chain uses TRBV6-5 with TRBJ1-2; D call uncertain. This CDR3 has 11 amino acids. CDR1 is MNHEY, CDR2 SVGAGI, per germline. The DNA of the CDR3 is TGTGCCAGCAGTAACTCGGGGGGCTACACCTTC. It encodes CASSNSGGYTF.

In its sample, this clone was seen once. This same CDR3 is encoded by further DNA sequences in the sample. The CDR3 DNA sequence: TGCGCCAGCAGCTGGGACAGGGGAGAGACCCAGTACTTC. Protein: CASSWDRGETQYF. V and J are TRBV5-1 and TRBJ2-5; 10 bases are a match to TRBD1. The V gene end was trimmed by 3 bases and the J gene end by 4 bases; junction bases not matched to a gene: 0. The CDR3 length is 13 residues. Germline CDR1 reads SGHRS; CDR2 reads YFSETQ.

The chain's CDR3 is CAAGTSDPYEQYF. Here the CDR3 DNA reads TGTGCCGCTGGGACTAGCGACCCCTACGAGCAGTACTTC. The V gene is TRBV6-6, the J gene TRBJ2-7; TRBD2 agrees at 10 bases. The V segment lost 11 bases and the J segment 2 bases; nucleotides outside the gene matches: 6. Germline V CDR1 and CDR2: MNHNY, SVGAGI (reference sequence). The CDR3 totals 13 residues.

The chain links TRBV14 to TRBJ2-3, with 11 positions matching TRBD2. V shed 0 bases and J 2 bases; nucleotides not matched to a gene: 4. Per germline, CDR1 SGHDN and CDR2 FVKESK. The CDR3 runs to 17 residues. The CDR3 is CASSQDVLAGVTDTQYF. The CDR3 DNA is TGTGCCAGCAGCCAAGATGTACTAGCGGGAGTCACAGATACGCAGTATTTT. Full variable domain (missing parts from reference TRBV14 and TRBJ2-3): EAGVTQFPSHSVIEKGQTVTLRCDPISGHDNLYWYRRVMGKEIKFLLHFVKESKQDESGMPNNRFLAERTGGTYSTLKVQPAELEDSGVYFCASSQDVLAGVTDTQYFGPGTRLTVL.

The chain joins TRBV19 to TRBJ1-3; D is perhaps TRBD1 (5 bases). Trimming stripped 3 bases from V and 4 bases from J, with 10 bases between. Germline assignment: CDR1 LNHDA and CDR2 SQIVND (reference sequence). There are 14 residues in the CDR3. The CDR3: CASSILGAGNTIYF. DNA of the CDR3: TGTGCCAGTAGTATCCTTGGGGCCGGAAACACCATATATTTT.

The chain uses TRBV2 and TRBJ1-4; tentatively, D is TRBD1 (5 bases). V gave up 2 bases and J gave up 7 bases, with 14 bases separating them. The length of the CDR3 is 15 residues. Per the germline V gene, CDR1 is SNHLY and CDR2 is FYNNEI. This chain's CDR3 is CASSEKRGPGEKLFF. For the CDR3, the DNA is TGTGCCAGCAGTGAAAAAAGGGGACCGGGTGAAAAACTGTTTTTT.

The rearrangement uses TRBV6-4 and TRBJ2-2; no definite D call. CDR1 is MRHNA, CDR2 SNTAGT, per germline. Trimming stripped 1 base from V and 7 bases from J, with 13 bases between. The length of the CDR3 is 15 residues. The CDR3 region is CASSDWGSRGGELFF. The CDR3 DNA reads TGTGCCAGCAGTGACTGGGGTAGCCGTGGCGGGGAGCTGTTTTTT.

The chain joins TRBV5-4 to TRBJ2-2; D uncertain. The CDR3 runs to 16 residues. CDR1 and CDR2 (germline): SGHNT, YYREEE (reference sequence). Trimming removed 2 bases at V and 2 bases at J, with 13 bases between. The CDR3 DNA reads TGTGCCAGCAGCTTAAGGTTGAACGGAAACACCGGGGAGCTGTTTTTT. Its translation: CASSLRLNGNTGELFF.

The V and J genes are TRBV28 and TRBJ2-7; D not certain. There are 15 residues in the CDR3. Germline V gene sequence: CDR1 MDHEN, CDR2 SYDVKM. With 3 bases removed from V and 1 base from J, the gap between germline ends came to 13 bases. The CDR3 spells CASSFPRTSSYEQYF. CDR3 bases: TGTGCCAGCAGTTTCCCAAGGACGTCGTCCTACGAGCAGTACTTC. Looking up the rest from reference TRBV28 and TRBJ2-7 gives the full variable domain: DVKVTQSSRYLVKRTGEKVFLECVQDMDHENMFWYRQDPGLGLRLIYFSYDVKMKEKGDIPEGYSVSREKKERFSLILESASTNQTSMYLCASSFPRTSSYEQYFGPGTRLTVT.

This chain joins TRBV28 and TRBJ2-1; D is unresolved. The CDR3 runs to 13 residues. The germline V gene encodes CDR1 MDHEN and CDR2 SYDVKM. Trimming pared 7 bases from V and 6 bases from J, leaving 13 bases between. CDR3 nucleotide sequence: TGTGCCAGCACCGCCCCGCTAGGCAATGAGCAGTTCTTC. This translates into CASTAPLGNEQFF. The variable domain in full, with the rest retrieved from reference TRBV28 and TRBJ2-1, is DVKVTQSSRYLVKRTGEKVFLECVQDMDHENMFWYRQDPGLGLRLIYFSYDVKMKEKGDIPEGYSVSREKKERFSLILESASTNQTSMYLCASTAPLGNEQFFGPGTRLTVL.

The V gene is TRBV5-5, the J gene TRBJ1-2; no clear D. The CDR3 loop spans 15 amino acids. Germline-derived CDR1 and CDR2 are SGHKS and YYEKEE (reference sequence). V gave up 0 bases and J gave up 6 bases, with 15 bases separating them. This chain's CDR3 is CASSLESSVQNGYTF. CDR3 DNA: TGTGCCAGCAGCTTGGAGTCTTCGGTACAAAATGGCTACACCTTC.

The chain has TRBV5-6 and TRBJ1-1; the D gene is possibly TRBD1 (5 bases). The CDR3 spans 12 residues. Germline V lookup: CDR1 SGHDT, CDR2 YYEEEE. Between the trimmed V and J ends, which lost 2 bases and 4 bases, there was a span of 6 bases. The CDR3 DNA reads as TGTGCCAGCAGCTTCGGGGGCACTGAAGCTTTCTTT. Its protein is CASSFGGTEAFF.

The chain links TRBV15 to TRBJ2-3; D is ambiguous. The CDR3 has 16 residues. Germline V CDR1 and CDR2: LNHNV, YYDKDF (reference sequence). V was clipped by 0 bases and J by 5 bases, with 15 bases between them. The chain's CDR3 is CATSRDHRAGRDTQYF. CDR3 DNA sequence: TGTGCCACCAGCAGAGACCACCGGGCCGGTCGAGATACGCAGTATTTT.

The chain employs TRBV19 and TRBJ2-5; D is unresolved. Germline loops: CDR1 LNHDA, CDR2 SQIVND (reference sequence). With 1 base removed from V and 0 bases from J, the gap between germline ends came to 15 bases. The CDR3 runs 17 residues. Here the CDR3 reads CASSIALGNLYQETQYF. CDR3 sequence (DNA): TGTGCCAGTAGTATAGCCCTAGGGAACCTGTACCAAGAGACCCAGTACTTC.

As for this clone: The same CDR3 is also encoded by other DNA sequences in this sample. V gene TRBV11-3 combines with J gene TRBJ2-1; 8 positions agree with TRBD2. Trimming took 1 base from V and 3 from J; bases not matched to a gene: 2. Germline lookup yields CDR1 SGHNT and CDR2 YENEEA. This CDR3 spans 15 amino acids. The CDR3 DNA reads TGTGCCAGCAGCTTAGGAACTAGCGGCTACAATGAGCAGTTCTTC. It translates to CASSLGTSGYNEQFF.

This sequence joins TRBV7-8 and TRBJ1-5; 9 bases are shared with TRBD1. Germline V gene data show CDR1 as SGHVS and CDR2 as FQNEAQ. The CDR3 extends over 16 amino acids. Germline trimming cut 5 bases from V and 4 bases from J; bases unmatched to any gene: 9. The CDR3 region is CASSPWDRDGNQPQHF. The CDR3 DNA reads as TGTGCCAGCAGCCCCTGGGACAGGGATGGGAATCAGCCCCAGCATTTT.

This clone has a single count. J is TRBJ2-1 and V is TRBV5-4; TRBD2 aligns across 8 bases. CDR1 and CDR2 from the germline V gene are SGHNT and YYREEE (reference sequence). The CDR3 is made up of 14 amino acids. The V gene end was trimmed by 3 bases and the J gene end by 4 bases; junction bases not matched to a gene: 3. CDR3 DNA sequence: TGTGCCAGCAGCTCCCCTAGCGGGTACAATGAGCAGTTCTTC. Amino acids: CASSSPSGYNEQFF. Together with reference TRBV5-4 and TRBJ2-1, the CDR3 gives the full variable domain: ETGVTQSPTHLIKTRGQQVTLRCSSQSGHNTVSWYQQALGQGPQFIFQYYREEENGRGNFPPRFSGLQFPNYSSELNVNALELDDSALYLCASSSPSGYNEQFFGPGTRLTVL.

The chain recombines TRBV11-1 with TRBJ2-5; 10 bases map to TRBD2. There are 17 residues in the CDR3. Trimming removed 5 bases from V and 1 base from J; junction bases left unmatched: 10. Germline assignment: CDR1 SGHAT and CDR2 FQDESV (reference sequence). The CDR3 sequence: CASSPRWASGSQETQYF. In nucleotides, the CDR3 is TGTGCCAGCAGCCCCCGGTGGGCTAGCGGGAGCCAAGAGACCCAGTACTTC.

The genes are TRBV5-4 and TRBJ2-7; TRBD2 aligns across 11 bases. CDR3 length: 14 residues. The germline V gene has CDR1 SGHNT and CDR2 YYREEE (reference sequence). The V gene end was trimmed by 4 bases and the J gene end by 4 bases; junction bases not matched to a gene: 4. CDR3 coding DNA: TGTGCCAGCAGCCCGGGACTAGCGGATTACGAGCAGTACTTC. Translation: CASSPGLADYEQYF. The full variable domain, its missing parts supplied by reference TRBV5-4 and TRBJ2-7, is ETGVTQSPTHLIKTRGQQVTLRCSSQSGHNTVSWYQQALGQGPQFIFQYYREEENGRGNFPPRFSGLQFPNYSSELNVNALELDDSALYLCASSPGLADYEQYFGPGTRLTVT.

The chain links TRBV5-1 to TRBJ2-5, with TRBD2 matching over 10 bases. This CDR3 region has 14 residues. The trim removed 0 bases at V and 13 bases at J, leaving 9 bases unmatched. From germline, CDR1 is SGHRS and CDR2 YFSETQ. In DNA, the CDR3 is TGCGCCAGCAGCTTGGTTTCAGCGGGAGGGCCAAGGTACTTC. Its protein is CASSLVSAGGPRYF.

The rearrangement uses TRBV6-1 and TRBJ2-7; D is undetermined. From germline, CDR1 is MNHNS and CDR2 SASEGT. The CDR3 extends over 11 amino acids. Trimming took off 8 bases at V and 3 bases at J, with 8 bases between the two ends. CDR3 in amino acids: CASQSFYEQYF. DNA for the CDR3: TGTGCCAGCCAAAGCTTCTACGAGCAGTACTTC.

The gene calls are TRBV28 and TRBJ1-5, with a tentative D call TRBD1 (6 bases). The V gene's germline CDR1 is MDHEN and CDR2 SYDVKM. CDR3 length: 18 amino acids. V lost 7 bases and J lost 1, with 23 bases in between. The CDR3 reads CASNRDLRQVLSNQPQHF. CDR3 nucleotide sequence: TGTGCCAGCAACAGGGACCTCCGACAGGTGTTAAGCAATCAGCCCCAGCATTTT.

The chain carries TRBV19 and TRBJ1-2; D may be TRBD1 (5 bases). V was cut by 5 bases and J by 5 bases, with 18 bases left in between. The CDR3 is 15 residues long. Germline CDR1 and CDR2: LNHDA and SQIVND (reference sequence). CDR3 protein: CASSFRTWQGYGYTF. The CDR3 nucleotides are TGTGCCAGTAGTTTCCGGACCTGGCAGGGTTATGGCTACACCTTC.

J is TRBJ2-1 and V is TRBV30; 9 nucleotides line up with TRBD2. CDR1 and CDR2 from the germline V gene are GTSNPN and SVGIG (reference sequence). V lost 4 bases and J lost 6; bases outside the gene matches: 7. The CDR3 consists of 14 residues. CDR3 in DNA: TGTGCCTGGAAACCTAGCGGGAAACGCAATGAGCAGTTCTTC. The encoded protein is CAWKPSGKRNEQFF. The whole variable domain, remainder taken from reference TRBV30 and TRBJ2-1, is SQTIHQWPATLVQPVGSPLSLECTVEGTSNPNLYWYRQAAGRGLQLLFYSVGIGQISSEVPQNLSASRPQDRQFILSSKKLLLSDSGFYLCAWKPSGKRNEQFFGPGTRLTVL.

The chain carries TRBV6-5 and TRBJ1-6, with no clear D. CDR1 and CDR2 from the germline V gene are MNHEY and SVGAGI. This CDR3 contains 14 residues. Trimming pared 3 bases from V and 5 bases from J, leaving 8 bases between. In nucleotides, the CDR3 is TGTGCCAGCAGTTATGGAAGCCATAATTCACCCCTCCACTTT. It specifies CASSYGSHNSPLHF.

This rearrangement joins TRBV2 to TRBJ2-2, with 8 bases aligning to TRBD1. V was pared by 7 bases and J by 5 bases, with 15 bases of the junction left unmatched. CDR1 and CDR2 (germline): SNHLY, FYNNEI. The CDR3 consists of 17 residues. CDR3 protein: CASTRAAGTGDTGELFF. The CDR3 DNA reads as TGTGCCAGCACCCGAGCCGCAGGGACAGGAGATACCGGGGAGCTGTTTTTT.